This TCR beta chain was sequenced for a study of sequential checkpoint blockade in melanoma (dated by TCRdb to about 2019). As for the study more broadly: In a 1:1 randomization, patients received either first-line nivolumab then ipilimumab (arm A) or ipilimumab then nivolumab (arm B). Maintenance nivolumab was given following each of the two trial sequences.

The treatment or condition label, as the study defines it: randomized to nivolumab then ipilimumab (arm A) or the reverse (arm B). No trial patient had received prior DNA-damaging chemotherapy. Live CD3+CD8+ cells negative for CD19 and CD56 were sorted from thawed PBMCs on a FACS Aria II flow cytometer. Samples came from patients with melanoma in CheckMate 064, a randomized, open-label phase II trial of sequential checkpoint blockade. Peripheral blood mononuclear cells were collected by leukapheresis, purified with Ficoll-Paque, and frozen in human serum with roughly 10% DMSO. Right after sorting, the blood CD3+CD8+ cells were verified to be >98% pure, and DNA extraction followed. Concerning this clone itself: Its antigen is unknown. The sample holds no much larger clone one base away, and base qualities are not on file.

Counted from cysteine to phenylalanine, this CDR3 has 17 amino acids. This entry keeps only the CDR3 DNA: 51 bases, framed from base 1. CDR1 and CDR2 (SGDLS, YYNGEE) derive from the germline V gene. V ends up 3 bases short and J 0 bases short, with an unmatched junction base count of 4. TCRbeta CDR3 regions were immunosequenced from genomic DNA with the immunoSEQ Assay. Before high-throughput sequencing, genomic DNA was amplified using bias-controlled multiplex PCR. The authors processed their data as follows. To quantify the absolute abundance of each unique TCRbeta CDR3 region, the sequences were collapsed and filtered. Clonality was defined as 1 minus Pielou's evenness and was calculated using productive rearrangements only. Clones with significantly greater frequencies in on-treatment versus baseline samples were identified using a previously published method. Imported from immuneACCESS, the table was reduced by TCRdb to in-frame sequences with V and J called. These copies leave out some clones; in studies compared against another copy, an unresolved V gene accounts for under half, and the cause of the remainder is not known. V and J calls and clone size are given by that table; D and trimming were obtained from the DNA. Recorded for this sample are over 8,500 clones; around 52% of them occurred a single time. The ten largest clones add up to about two fifths of the sample.

Here is what the overall study found, with its caveats: Larger, independent patient cohorts are needed to validate the response-prediction model that combines TCR metrics and mutation burden.

This receptor was obtained from a human donor with melanoma. Recombination connected TRBV9 to TRBJ2-2, with 11 middle bases fitting TRBD2. The sequencing here drew on CD8+ T cells sorted from blood (inferred from file names), taken from a patient given nivolumab and ipilimumab in sequence. The CDR3 reads as follows: CASSARLAGPNTGELFF. The nucleotide sequence is given as TGTGCCAGCAGCGCCAGACTAGCGGGGCCGAACACCGGGGAGCTGTTTTTT.